The rows below give T cell receptor beta chains drawn from one sample of a study of control samples from healthy donors and cancer patients. The protocol was immunoSEQ multiplex PCR, while the TCRdb copy is restricted to in-frame clones and leaves out a portion. The sample gives 150,000 to 200,000 clones, approximately 94% of which show up once; roughly 15% is in the top ten. The source material was PBMCs. These receptors originate from a man aged 55 to 70 with colorectal cancer. Both conserved end residues are part of each CDR3.

CASSGGGPYEQYF | 13 | TRBJ2-7 | TRBV19
CASSYSRGSTDTQYF | 15 | TRBJ2-3 | TRBV6-2/TRBV6-3
CASSTGKGYEQYF | 13 | TRBJ2-7 | TRBV19
CASSYAGNTEAFF | 13 | TRBJ1-1 | TRBV6-2/TRBV6-3
CASSPTVNTEAFF | 13 | TRBJ1-1 | TRBV25-1
CASSRGSSYNEQFF | 14 | TRBJ2-1 | TRBV7-2
CAITPGQMNTEAFF | 14 | TRBJ1-1 | TRBV10-3
CASTRGGNGYTF | 12 | TRBJ1-2 | TRBV12-3/TRBV12-4
CASSLGGPNTEAFF | 14 | TRBJ1-1 | TRBV5-6
CASSLLGNTGELFF | 14 | TRBJ2-2 | TRBV2
CASRHPSGEQFF | 12 | TRBJ2-1 | TRBV7-9
CASSATGGGGETQYF | 15 | TRBJ2-5 | TRBV25-1
CASSIYSKNTEAFF | 14 | TRBJ1-1 | TRBV19
CASSPSVPNTEAFF | 14 | TRBJ1-1 | TRBV27
CASRITAATGKNIQYF | 16 | TRBJ2-4 | TRBV5-1
CASTTHGGNTEAFF | 14 | TRBJ1-1 | TRBV19
CATTPGRGTGELFF | 14 | TRBJ2-2 | TRBV24-1
CASRSGGPGELFF | 13 | TRBJ2-2 | TRBV6-5
CASRVDRGLNSPLHF | 15 | TRBJ1-6 | TRBV6-5
CASSFAGNYEQYF | 13 | TRBJ2-7 | TRBV7-2
CASSMEANYGYTF | 13 | TRBJ1-2 | TRBV19
CASSIGGAQETQYF | 14 | TRBJ2-5 | TRBV19
CASSNPPGQGDTEAFF | 16 | TRBJ1-1 | TRBV25-1
CASSLEISGGAAYNEQFF | 18 | TRBJ2-1 | TRBV11-2
CASSLRGSGRPARQFF | 16 | TRBJ2-1 | TRBV7-9
CASSLDPYSGNTIYF | 15 | TRBJ1-3 | TRBV5-5
CASRYASLQNTEAFF | 15 | TRBJ1-1 | TRBV6-5
CASSQALGLAGEETQYF | 17 | TRBJ2-5 | TRBV4-3
CATSTSGQGRPYEQYF | 16 | TRBJ2-7 | TRBV15
CASSWGDYGYTF | 12 | TRBJ1-2 | TRBV6-2/TRBV6-3
CASSPGRAADTQYF | 14 | TRBJ2-3 | TRBV5-1
CASSLGAGDNSPLHF | 15 | TRBJ1-6 | TRBV7-9
CASSPETGVNQPQHF | 15 | TRBJ1-5 | TRBV18
CATSATGNSPLHF | 13 | TRBJ1-6 | TRBV10-2
CASEAGANVLTF | 12 | TRBJ2-6 | TRBV11-2
CATSREQGLAGEQETQYF | 18 | TRBJ2-5 | TRBV15
CASSLGQIQETQYF | 14 | TRBJ2-5 | TRBV5-6
CASSYGGFTYEQYF | 14 | TRBJ2-7 | TRBV6-5
CASSMSSGIPGYEQYF | 16 | TRBJ2-7 | TRBV19
CASSDGSANQPQHF | 14 | TRBJ1-5 | TRBV10-1
CAISEGPGGNSPLHF | 15 | TRBJ1-6 | TRBV10-3